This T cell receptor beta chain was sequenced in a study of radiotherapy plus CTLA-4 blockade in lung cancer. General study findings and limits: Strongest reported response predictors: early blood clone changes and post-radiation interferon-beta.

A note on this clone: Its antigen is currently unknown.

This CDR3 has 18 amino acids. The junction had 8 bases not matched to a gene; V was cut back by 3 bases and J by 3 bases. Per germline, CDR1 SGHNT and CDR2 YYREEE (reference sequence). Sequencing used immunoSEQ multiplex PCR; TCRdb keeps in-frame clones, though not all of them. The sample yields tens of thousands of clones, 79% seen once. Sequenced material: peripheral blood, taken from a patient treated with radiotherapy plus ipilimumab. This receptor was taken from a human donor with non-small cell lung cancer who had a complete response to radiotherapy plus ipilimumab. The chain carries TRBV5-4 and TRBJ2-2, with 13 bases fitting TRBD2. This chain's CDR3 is CASSSGPGLAGDTGELFF. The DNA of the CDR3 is TGTGCCAGCAGCTCAGGCCCAGGACTAGCGGGAGACACCGGGGAGCTGTTTTTT.